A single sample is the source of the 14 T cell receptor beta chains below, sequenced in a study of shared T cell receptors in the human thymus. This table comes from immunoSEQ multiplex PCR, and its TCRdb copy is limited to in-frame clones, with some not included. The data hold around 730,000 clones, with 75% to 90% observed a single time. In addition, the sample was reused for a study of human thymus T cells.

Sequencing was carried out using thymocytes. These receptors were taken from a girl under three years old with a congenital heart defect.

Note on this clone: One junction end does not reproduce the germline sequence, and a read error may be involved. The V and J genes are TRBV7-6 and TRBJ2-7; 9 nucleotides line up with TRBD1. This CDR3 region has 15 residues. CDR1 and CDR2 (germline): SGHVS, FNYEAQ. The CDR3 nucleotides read TGTGCCAGCAGCCCCCTAACAGGGGGCTCCAACGAGCAGTACTTC. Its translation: CASSPLTGGSNEQYF.

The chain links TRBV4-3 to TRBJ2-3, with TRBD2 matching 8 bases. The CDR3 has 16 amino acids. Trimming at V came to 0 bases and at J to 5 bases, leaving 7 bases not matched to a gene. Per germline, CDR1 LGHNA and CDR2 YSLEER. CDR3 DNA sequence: TGCGCCAGCAGCCAAGATCCCCGTACTAGCGGAGATACGCAGTATTTT. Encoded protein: CASSQDPRTSGDTQYF.

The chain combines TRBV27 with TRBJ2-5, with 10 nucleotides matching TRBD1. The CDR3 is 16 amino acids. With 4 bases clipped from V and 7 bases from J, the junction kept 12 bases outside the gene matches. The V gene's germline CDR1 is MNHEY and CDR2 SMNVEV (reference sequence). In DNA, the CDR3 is TGTGCCAGCAGTTCCTCGGGACAGGGGTTGAAGGTGACCCAGTACTTC. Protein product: CASSSSGQGLKVTQYF.

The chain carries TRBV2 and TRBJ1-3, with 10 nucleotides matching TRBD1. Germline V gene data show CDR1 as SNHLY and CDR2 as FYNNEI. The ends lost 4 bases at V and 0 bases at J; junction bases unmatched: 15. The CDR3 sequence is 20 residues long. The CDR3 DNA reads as TGTGCCAGCAGTGTACCTGAACTTCCGGGACAGGGGAACTCTGGAAACACCATATATTTT. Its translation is CASSVPELPGQGNSGNTIYF.

CDR3 residues: CSVEPGMNTEAFF. CDR3 in DNA: TGCAGCGTTGAACCGGGAATGAACACTGAAGCTTTCTTT. V and J are TRBV29-1 and TRBJ1-1, with D uncertain. The V gene lost 2 bases and the J gene lost 0 bases, with 7 bases spanning the gap. CDR1 SQVTM and CDR2 ANQGSEA come from the germline V gene. The CDR3 spans 13 residues. Based on the CDR3 plus reference TRBV29-1 and TRBJ1-1, the full variable domain is SAVISQKPSRDICQRGTSLTIQCQVDSQVTMMFWYRQQPGQSLTLIATANQGSEATYESGFVIDKFPISRPNLTFSTLTVSNMSPEDSSIYLCSVEPGMNTEAFFGQGTRLTVV.

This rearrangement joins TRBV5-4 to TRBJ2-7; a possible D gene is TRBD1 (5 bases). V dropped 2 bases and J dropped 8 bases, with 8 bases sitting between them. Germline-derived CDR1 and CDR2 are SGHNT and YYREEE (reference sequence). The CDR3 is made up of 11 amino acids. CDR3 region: CASSFREQQYF. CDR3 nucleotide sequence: TGTGCCAGCAGCTTCAGGGAACAGCAGTACTTC.

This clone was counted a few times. The CDR3 sequence: CASSTGTGKTYVGEQYF. As DNA, the CDR3 is TGTGCCAGCAGTACCGGGACAGGGAAGACCTACGTGGGCGAGCAGTACTTC. V gene TRBV2 combines with J gene TRBJ2-7; 9 bases line up with TRBD1. Germline CDR1 is SNHLY and CDR2 is FYNNEI. V trimming: 5 bases; J trimming: 6 bases; junction bases outside the gene matches: 17. There are 17 residues in the CDR3.

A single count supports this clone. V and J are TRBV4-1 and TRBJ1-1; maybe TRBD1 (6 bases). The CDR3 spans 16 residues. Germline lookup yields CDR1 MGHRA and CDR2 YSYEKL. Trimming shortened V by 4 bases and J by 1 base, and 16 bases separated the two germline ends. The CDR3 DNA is TGCGCCAGCAGCCTACAGGGTACCCCCGAGAACACTGAAGCTTTCTTT. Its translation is CASSLQGTPENTEAFF.

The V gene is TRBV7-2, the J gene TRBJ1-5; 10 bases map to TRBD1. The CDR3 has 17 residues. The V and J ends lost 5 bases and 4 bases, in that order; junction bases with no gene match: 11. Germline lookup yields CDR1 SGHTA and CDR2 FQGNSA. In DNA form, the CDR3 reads TGTGCCAGCAGCCGGACAGGGGGAGGGGGAAAGAATCAGCCCCAGCATTTT. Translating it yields CASSRTGGGGKNQPQHF. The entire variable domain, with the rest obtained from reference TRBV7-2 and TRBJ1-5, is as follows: GAGVSQSPSNKVTEKGKDVELRCDPISGHTALYWYRQSLGQGLEFLIYFQGNSAPDKSGLPSDRFSAERTGGSVSTLTIQRTQQEDSAVYLCASSRTGGGGKNQPQHFGDGTRLSIL.

CDR3 in amino acids: CASSPQVVAGELFF. The CDR3 DNA reads as TGTGCCAGCAGTCCCCAGGTGGTGGCCGGGGAGCTGTTTTTT. The genes are TRBV6-5 and TRBJ2-2; no reliable D call. The CDR3 has 14 amino acids. V shed 5 bases and J shed 6 bases, with 13 bases lying between them. Germline values: CDR1 MNHEY, CDR2 SVGAGI.

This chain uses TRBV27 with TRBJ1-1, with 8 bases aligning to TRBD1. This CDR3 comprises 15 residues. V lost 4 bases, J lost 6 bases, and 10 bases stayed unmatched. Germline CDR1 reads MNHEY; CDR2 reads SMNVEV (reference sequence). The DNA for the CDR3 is TGTGCCAGCAGTTCCCTGGGACAGGAGGACCCTGAAGCTTTCTTT. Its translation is CASSSLGQEDPEAFF.

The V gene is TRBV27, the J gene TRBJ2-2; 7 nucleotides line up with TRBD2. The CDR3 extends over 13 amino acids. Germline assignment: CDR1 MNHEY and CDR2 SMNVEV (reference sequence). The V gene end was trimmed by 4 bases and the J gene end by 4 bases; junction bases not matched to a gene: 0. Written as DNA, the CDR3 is TGTGCCAGCAGTTCGGGAGGCACCGGGGAGCTGTTTTTT. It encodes CASSSGGTGELFF.

The CDR3, as DNA: TGTGCCAGCAGTTTGCCAAGGACAGGGGGTAACTATGGCTACACCTTC. It translates to CASSLPRTGGNYGYTF. V is TRBV28 and J is TRBJ1-2; TRBD1 aligns across 10 bases. This CDR3 is 16 amino acids long. Germline assignment: CDR1 MDHEN and CDR2 SYDVKM. V lost 3 bases, J lost 1 base, and 5 bases stayed unmatched.

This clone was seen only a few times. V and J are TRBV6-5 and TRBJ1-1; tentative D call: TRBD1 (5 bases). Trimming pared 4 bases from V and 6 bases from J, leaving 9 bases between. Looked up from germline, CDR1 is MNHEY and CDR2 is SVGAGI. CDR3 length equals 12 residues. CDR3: CASSSRDSEAFF. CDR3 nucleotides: TGTGCCAGCAGTTCCCGGGACTCTGAAGCTTTCTTT.